The sample holds many counts of the clone carrying this T cell receptor beta chain. Its antigen is still unknown. CDR3 length equals 12 residues. Looked up from germline, CDR1 is SGHRS and CDR2 is YFSETQ. Trimming took 6 bases from V and 3 from J, leaving 10 bases between them. This specimen belongs to a study of T-cell reconstitution after alpha-beta-depleted transplantation in children. Study observations and caveats: Several hundred graft clones that had expanded were reportedly the source of alpha-beta T cells about two months after transplant.

The authors prepared the TCRbeta library with unique molecular identifiers. TCRdb reprocessed the PCR reads via MiXCR and lists one record per CDR3 protein. The data show over 200,000 distinct CDR3 sequences, with about a tenth seen just once and roughly 30% held by the top ten. V is TRBV5-1 and J is TRBJ2-7; D is perhaps TRBD2 (5 bases). The sequencing here drew on PBMCs, taken before TCRalphabeta/CD19-depleted stem cell transplant. The TCR originated in a child younger than two with acute myeloid leukemia, due to receive a stem cell transplant. The CDR3 DNA sequence: TGCGCCAGCAATGAGGGCGGCTACGAGCAGTACTTC. It specifies CASNEGGYEQYF.